This T cell receptor beta chain was recovered during a study of T cell repertoires in cytomegalovirus infection. This clonotype was seen only a few times. Its antigen remains unknown. V lost 3 bases, J lost 5 bases, and 6 bases stayed unmatched. Germline V CDR1 and CDR2: SGHAT, FQNNGV. The CDR3 length is 15 residues. One entry per CDR3 protein results from TCRdb running MiXCR on the reads. Among roughly 860,000 distinct CDR3 sequences listed, around a third were seen once. This rearrangement joins TRBV11-2 to TRBJ2-1, with 8 bases lining up with TRBD1. This clonotype was sampled from a human donor in good health (CMV status not recorded). Some clones in this sample may be carry-over from other donors' samples. This sample comprised cultured CD8+ T cells from PBMCs, obtained from culture after CMV antigen stimulation. The CDR3 sequence is CASSLIETGDNEQFF. CDR3 in DNA: TGTGCCAGCAGCTTGATAGAGACAGGGGACAATGAGCAGTTCTTC.